The 3 T cell receptor beta chains presented below share a single source sample, sequenced in a study of PD-L1 blockade in urothelial cancer. Data came from immunoSEQ multiplex PCR; TCRdb stores just in-frame clones and leaves some out. The table has over 100,000 clones, roughly 80% seen once. Time point defined: pretreatment peripheral blood. The sequencing here drew on PBMCs, taken around atezolizumab (anti-PD-L1) treatment. The receptors were gathered from a man aged 45 to 65 with urothelial cancer.

The CDR3 loop is CASSPLQTGKDEQFF. The CDR3 nucleotides are TGTGCCAGCTCACCACTACAAACAGGGAAGGATGAGCAGTTCTTC. V and J are TRBV18 and TRBJ2-1, with D maybe TRBD1 (6 bases). Germline V CDR1 and CDR2: KGHSH, LQKENI. This CDR3 comprises 15 residues. Trimming pared 1 base from V and 8 bases from J, leaving 15 bases between.

This chain joins TRBV7-8 and TRBJ1-1, with a weak D call TRBD1 (6 bases). The CDR3 contains 19 residues. Germline V gene lookup returns CDR1 SGHVS and CDR2 FQNEAQ. Trimming left V 5 bases short and J 5 bases short, with 30 bases between. CDR3 loop: CASSPRGGAGKGRGTEAFF. As DNA, the CDR3 is TGTGCCAGCAGCCCGCGGGGGGGGGCAGGAAAAGGCAGGGGAACTGAAGCTTTCTTT.

V usage is TRBV5-1 and J usage is TRBJ2-1; 9 nucleotides match TRBD2. Germline CDR1 and CDR2: SGHRS and YFSETQ. This CDR3 region has 17 residues. With V trimmed by 1 base and J by 6 bases, 11 bases remained unmatched. The CDR3 sequence: CASSLLGSGSVGNEQFF. The CDR3, as DNA: TGCGCCAGCAGCTTGTTGGGTAGCGGGAGTGTAGGCAATGAGCAGTTCTTC.